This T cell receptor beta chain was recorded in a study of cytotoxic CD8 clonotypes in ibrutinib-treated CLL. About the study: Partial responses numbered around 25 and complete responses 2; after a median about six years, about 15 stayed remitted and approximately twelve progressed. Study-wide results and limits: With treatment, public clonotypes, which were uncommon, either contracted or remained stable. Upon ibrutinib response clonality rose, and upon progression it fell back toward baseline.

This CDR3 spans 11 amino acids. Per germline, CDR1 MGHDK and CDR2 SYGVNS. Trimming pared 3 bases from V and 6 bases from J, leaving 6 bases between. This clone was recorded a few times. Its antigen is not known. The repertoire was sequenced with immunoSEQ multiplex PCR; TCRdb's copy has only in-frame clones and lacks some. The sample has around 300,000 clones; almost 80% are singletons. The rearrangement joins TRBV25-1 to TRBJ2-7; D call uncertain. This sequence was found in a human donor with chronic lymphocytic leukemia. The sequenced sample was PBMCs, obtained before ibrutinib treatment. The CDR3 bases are TGTGCCAGCAGTGAGGCTACCGAGCAGTACTTC. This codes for CASSEATEQYF.